This T cell receptor beta chain originates from a study of T-cell memory formation after mild COVID-19. Study-wide context: TCR clusters were mostly donor specific.

The CDR3 extends over 16 amino acids. From germline, CDR1 is MGHRA and CDR2 YSYEKL. The V gene lost 2 bases and the J gene lost 6 bases, with 16 bases spanning the gap. Broader study findings: Contracting clones localized mainly to CM and EM when CD4+ and mainly to EMRA when CD8+. Whether second-wave clones peaking at day 37 were SARS-CoV-2 specific went unconfirmed.

5'RACE primed from the constant segment yielded TCR alpha and TCR beta cDNA libraries bearing sample barcodes and UMIs. In TCRdb, the 5' RACE reads were re-called with MiXCR into one record per CDR3 protein. The repertoire holds about 190,000 distinct CDR3 sequences, 15% to 20% seen once, with 2% to 3% in the top ten. Many counts were recorded for this clonotype. Its antigen remains unknown. The chain links TRBV4-1 to TRBJ2-2, with D perhaps TRBD2 (6 bases). This receptor was taken from an adult woman who had mild COVID-19 (a few samples of this study predate the infection). Cell type and time point are not known. What was sequenced was PBMCs or a T cell subset sorted from them (not recorded which). This chain's CDR3 is CASSQRPVGGAGELFF. CDR3 in DNA: TGCGCCAGCAGCCAACGACCCGTCGGAGGGGCCGGGGAGCTGTTTTTT.